Here is one TCR beta chain with its context. Its antigen target is currently unknown. Within one base of it there is no much larger clone, and no base qualities were kept. The cohort consisted of 600 or so healthy bone marrow donors. At the time of sampling, every cohort member was nominally healthy, though immune exposures that went unrecorded were likely present. The donor was CMV seronegative and was included in the group of approximately 350 seronegative cohort members. Each donor provided a peripheral blood sample, and peripheral blood mononuclear cells were used for TCR beta sequencing. The Qiagen DNeasy Blood Extraction Kit was used to extract genomic DNA from the blood cell samples. Taken from cysteine to phenylalanine, the CDR3 has 15 residues. Solely the CDR3 DNA is kept, with 45 bases framed from the first base. Reading the germline V gene gives CDR1 MNHNS and CDR2 SASEGT. Relative to germline, V is missing 9 bases and J is missing 0 bases, with 8 bases of the junction outside any gene match.

This sample was taken from a study of cytomegalovirus exposure and HLA in healthy donors (dated by TCRdb to about 2017). Broadly, across the study: According to an earlier analysis of 550 to 700 of the donors, 150 million to 200 million T cells yielded 117 million unique TCR beta sequences and approximately 300 Gb of sequence data. Donor age, sex, ethnicity and CMV serostatus were compiled together with the repertoire data. A later analysis re-analyzed previously published TCR beta repertoires from roughly 600 donors and added high-resolution HLA genotyping to study TCR occurrence patterns. Roughly 5 DR-DQ haplotypes were handled as single units for association and clustering, since linkage in the cohort was strong. Along with the approximately 650-subject first cohort, a separate validation cohort of over a hundred different subjects was used. The T cell repertoires of around 730 subjects were profiled by immunosequencing and related to cytomegalovirus serostatus. An earlier analysis of about 620 of the donors applied high-throughput TCR beta sequencing to assess whether each TCR beta V gene segment acted as functional or pseudogenic. All discovery cohort repertoires had been generated using a single sequencing platform. The study was designed to test whether signatures of past pathogen exposure could be identified by cataloging public T cell receptors. The number of typed donors differed by locus: about 620-640 for A, B, C, DRB1 and DQB1; some 500 for DQA1; 606 for DPA1; and some 450 for DPB1. Of the roughly 400 genotyped donors, about 84% fell in the genetic ancestry cluster associated with self-reported Caucasian donors. To predict cytomegalovirus infection status, the study brought together high-throughput TCR immunosequencing, statistical association of individual TCRs with disease status, and machine learning. Across approximately 400 genotyped donors of the cohort, an average of about 240,000 unique TCR beta nucleotide sequences per donor were sequenced, and roughly 20% of those sequences were non-productive. Genome-wide SNP genotypes for about three fifths of the roughly 670 donors were used in a later genetic analysis, which treated that subset as a discovery cohort. Rather than drawing on any new phenotypic data, the later analysis identified candidate immune exposures from TCR beta sequences and the way those sequences occurred across donors. Approximately 300 gigabases of sequencing data and around 80 million unique TCR sequences made up an early release that covered under 750 HLA-typed donors. Class I and class II HLA loci were covered by the typing at four-digit resolution.

The library was prepared using the immunoSEQ multiplex PCR assay. For the multiplex PCR, a mixture combining 60 forward primers for TCR Vbeta segments and 13 reverse primers for TCR Jbeta segments was used. The CDR3 region of rearranged TCR beta genes was amplified from genomic DNA by a multiplex PCR assay. On the Illumina HiSeq System, the amplified TCR beta libraries were sequenced as 87-base-pair reads. The original pipeline was this. A later analysis counted tens of millions of unique TCR beta chains across the 550 to 800 repertoires, and 9.5 million to 11 million of these chains were shared by at least two donors. A nearest-neighbor algorithm error-corrected the raw reads and collapsed the reads into unique sequences, merging closely related sequences to remove PCR and sequencing errors. V, D and J gene segments were assigned by aligning CDR3 sequences to IMGT reference sequences. For a sequence to be retained, at least a six-nucleotide match to both a V gene segment and a J gene segment was required. A rearrangement counted as productive if the CDR3 had no stop codons and remained in frame with V and J, and every other rearrangement counted as non-productive. Following IMGT convention, CDR3 was defined as the stretch from the second conserved V-encoded cysteine up to the conserved J-encoded phenylalanine. The earlier analysis of fewer than 700 of the donors excluded sequences that lacked an unambiguous match to a single V gene segment. An earlier analysis of a few hundred of the donors called V segments functional above 56.7% productive rearrangements and segregating when the between-donor standard deviation exceeded 5%. A statistical classification framework was developed to diagnose cytomegalovirus status using the catalog of TCR beta chain sequences. V and J gene assignment, in a later analysis, came from comparing TCR nucleotide sequences with IMGT/GENE-DB human TR gene sequences. Using the TCRdist pipeline, a later analysis assigned CDR3 sequences along with most-parsimonious VDJ recombination scenarios. A later analysis defined each TCR beta chain by its CDR3 amino acid sequence plus V-gene family, and excluded reads lacking a unique V-gene family. A later analysis removed roughly 590 highly shared, low-generation-probability nucleotide sequences to deal with suspected cross-contamination and a sequencing artifact. A later analysis calculated a clonal expansion index for each public chain from normalized within-repertoire ranks of inferred template counts. A later analysis computed generation probabilities with a VDJ recombination model fitted to out-of-frame rearrangements, and checked the results against IGoR. A later analysis scored TCR-TCR, TCR-HLA and TCR-CMV co-occurrence with hypergeometric tests, applying a repertoire-size bias correction to TCR pairs. False discovery rates were estimated in a later analysis by permuting HLA or CMV assignments 20 times. In a later analysis, co-occurring TCRs were grouped with DBSCAN, and TCRdist sequence similarity was added when clustering was performed within HLA-allele-positive subsets. Repertoires with fewer than 30,000 or more than 120,000 public chains were left out of co-occurrence clustering, as were four to six repertoires with anomalous nucleotide sharing. The table was pulled from immuneACCESS by TCRdb, which kept in-frame rearrangements only. Such tables lose some clones; where checked, under half of the loss comes from unresolved V genes, and the rest has no known cause. The V and J calls and the clone size are those of that table, but D and trimming were determined from the DNA. This sample lists fewer than 200,000 clones; 82% were detected once. Around 1.5% of the sample is in the top ten clones.

General findings and caveats noted by the study authors: A later analysis found that TCR association rates varied across HLA loci, with DRB1 alleles showing the most associated TCRs and HLA-C alleles the fewest. For the cohort, immune exposure information was limited to CMV serostatus. Only TCR beta chains were sequenced in this cohort, and the absence of alpha or paired-chain data limited detectable features. Specific HLA alleles were associated with more than 15,000 TCR beta sequences at a false discovery rate of 0.05 in a later analysis. In an earlier analysis of 450 to 750 of the donors, most TCR beta V segments appeared in productive rearrangements about 87% or about 30% of the time, broadly matching IMGT annotations. A few of the identified cytomegalovirus-associated TCR beta chains were confirmed in vitro to be specific for cytomegalovirus antigens. In a later genetic analysis, fewer N-insertions in productive TCRs were reported among donors in an Asian-associated ancestry cluster than the approximately 630-donor mean. In a later genetic analysis, a missense DCLRE1C variant was associated with V-gene and J-gene trimming of TCR beta chains, and the association was replicated in an independent cohort. While some public TCRs were present in many individuals, most TCR sequences turned up only very rarely across donors. The 87-base-pair reads could not distinguish some IMGT-functional V segments, including TRBV6-2 and TRBV6-3, so those segments were excluded. A total of about 180 TCR beta chains were listed by the study as associated with cytomegalovirus. According to the authors, the approach could potentially be generalized to other disease states and immunological phenotypes. A group of highly shared sequence variants was considered likely to be a technical artifact of the sequencing pipeline. Compared with equally common non-associated chains, HLA-associated TCR beta chains in a later analysis were more clonally expanded and had lower generation probabilities. Linkage disequilibrium might explain the correlated functional status among segregating V segments, but an unknown experimental factor could not be ruled out. Roughly uniform sequencing depth across donors was assumed in presence/absence analyses, although this assumption may not hold. Cytomegalovirus status was reported to be diagnosed by the classifier with high specificity and sensitivity in both the original and validation cohorts. When HLA alleles, especially DR and DQ, strongly co-occurred, TCR associations were difficult to assign to individual alleles. In a later analysis, several top co-occurrence clusters were reported to appear linked to parvovirus B19, influenza, CMV and Epstein-Barr virus. Because HLA typing was missing for some donors at each locus, association tests included only the typed subset. According to a later analysis, most CMV-associated TCR beta chains appeared to be HLA-restricted, and the HLA associations seemed to be driven largely by CMV exposure. A further reported finding was that TCR beta sequences accurately predicted the HLA-A and HLA-B alleles for most subjects in the first cohort. Because counts were too low, about 18 rarely observed V segments, including chromosome 9 orphons, were excluded from the earlier analysis of 587 of the donors.

The rearranged segments are TRBV6-1 and TRBJ2-3; 8 bases in between match TRBD1. The receptor was derived from a male donor in good health and CMV-seronegative. Sequencing was performed on PBMCs. The CDR3 protein sequence reads: CASGTGPLSTDTQYF. The nucleotides read TGTGCCAGTGGGACAGGCCCCCTCAGCACAGATACGCAGTATTTT.